A selection of T cell receptor beta chains follows, all from one sample in a study of blood T cell repertoires in COVID-19. Assay used: immunoSEQ multiplex PCR; TCRdb lists only in-frame clones, some missing. The sample shows hundreds of thousands of clones, approximately 90% of them seen only once. Material: PBMCs or T cells enriched from blood (not recorded which). The origin of the receptors is a woman aged 40 to 55 with acute COVID-19. The CDR3 runs from the conserved cysteine through the conserved F or W. A D gene is named only where the DNA matches it firmly. Some rows mark clone size as missing; the rest say once, few, many or name a class of expanded clone.

TRBV7-2	TRBJ2-1	TRBD2	few	CASSSEAGGYNEQFF	TGTGCCAGCAGCTCAGAAGCGGGGGGATACAATGAGCAGTTCTTC
TRBV6-4	TRBJ2-1	TRBD2	NA	CASSFSGRDNEQFF	TGTGCCAGCAGTTTTAGCGGGAGGGACAATGAGCAGTTCTTC
TRBV6-5	TRBJ1-5	NA	NA	CASSFGTPSNQPQHF	TGTGCCAGCAGCTTCGGGACACCAAGCAATCAGCCCCAGCATTTT
TRBV5-6	TRBJ2-1	NA	NA	CASSLAGHEQFF	TGTGCCAGCAGCTTGGCGGGACACGAGCAGTTCTTC
TRBV24-1	TRBJ1-5	NA	NA	CATSDQGGNQPQHF	TGTGCCACCAGTGACCAGGGAGGGAATCAGCCCCAGCATTTT
TRBV28	TRBJ2-1	TRBD2	once	CASSSGLAPTSSNNEQFF	TGTGCCAGCAGTTCCGGACTAGCGCCTACGTCTTCGAACAATGAGCAGTTCTTC
TRBV5-1	TRBJ2-1	NA	NA	CASSAGQTSFRGNEQFF	TGCGCCAGCAGCGCAGGACAGACGAGCTTTAGAGGCAATGAGCAGTTCTTC
TRBV3-1/TRBV3-2	TRBJ2-7	TRBD1	once	CASSQATPGTVLF	TGTGCCAGCAGCCAAGCAACCCCCGGGACAGTTCTCTTC
TRBV9	TRBJ1-1	NA	NA	CASSVDRNTEAFF	TGTGCCAGCAGCGTAGATAGGAACACTGAAGCTTTCTTT
TRBV27	TRBJ2-1	TRBD2	NA	CASRLGLAGVHEQFF	TGTGCCAGCAGACTTGGACTAGCGGGAGTGCATGAGCAGTTCTTC
TRBV6-2/TRBV6-3	TRBJ1-2	NA	NA	CASSYVQGHGYTF	TGTGCCAGCAGTTATGTTCAGGGTCATGGCTACACCTTC
TRBV27	TRBJ1-6	TRBD1	NA	CASKDRGKGTPLHF	TGTGCCAGCAAGGACAGGGGGAAGGGGACACCCCTCCACTTT
TRBV5-8	TRBJ1-1	NA	NA	CASSLRRVEAFF	TGTGCCAGCAGCTTGCGGAGGGTTGAAGCTTTCTTT
TRBV9	TRBJ2-2	TRBD2	NA	CASSPGGWNTGELFF	TGTGCCAGCAGCCCGGGGGGTTGGAACACCGGGGAGCTGTTTTTT
TRBV27	TRBJ2-1	NA	NA	CASSPRGDRGNEQFF	TGTGCCAGCAGTCCCAGGGGAGATAGGGGGAATGAGCAGTTCTTC